Presented here are 20 T cell receptor beta chains from one specimen sequenced in a study of immunodeficiency. Some clones are missing from TCRdb's copy, which holds only in-frame ones; the method was immunoSEQ multiplex PCR. The sample carries about 1,400 clones, approximately 96% recorded once. Source material: CD4+ T cells from blood. Receptors originate from a girl under 10 years old.

The rearrangement links TRBV2 to TRBJ1-2; weak D call: TRBD1 (5 bases). The germline gives CDR1 SNHLY, CDR2 FYNNEI. V was clipped by 7 bases and J by 7 bases, with 16 bases between them. The CDR3 is made up of 13 amino acids. CDR3 bases: TGTGCCAGCACATCCCGGGGAAGGGGTGGCTACACCTTC. Protein product: CASTSRGRGGYTF.

The V call is TRBV30, the J call TRBJ2-7, with a weak D call TRBD1 (6 bases). Germline CDR1 reads GTSNPN; CDR2 reads SVGIG (reference sequence). V was clipped by 2 bases and J by 3 bases, with 17 bases between them. This CDR3 has 15 residues. The CDR3 loop reads CAWSPSGTLGYEQYF. For the CDR3, the DNA is TGTGCCTGGAGTCCCTCCGGGACACTCGGCTACGAGCAGTACTTC.

The chain uses TRBV10-2 and TRBJ2-1; 7 positions agree with TRBD2. This CDR3 comprises 14 residues. Looked up from germline, CDR1 is WSHSY and CDR2 is SAAADI. Losses at the gene ends were 10 bases for V and 6 bases for J; bases not matched to a gene: 12. The CDR3 nucleotides are TGCGCCACTAGGACTAGTGGGGGGGGCAATGAGCAGTTCTTC. Translation: CATRTSGGGNEQFF.

The chain has TRBV29-1 and TRBJ2-1; D gene unclear. Germline CDR1 is SQVTM and CDR2 is ANQGSEA. The CDR3 is made up of 13 amino acids. Trimming removed 7 bases at V and 7 bases at J, with 17 bases between. The CDR3 here is CSAEVLLENEQFF. The DNA of the CDR3 is TGCAGCGCCGAGGTCCTACTTGAAAATGAGCAGTTCTTC.

V gene TRBV27 combines with J gene TRBJ1-1; D is unclear. The germline gives CDR1 MNHEY, CDR2 SMNVEV (reference sequence). V was clipped by 2 bases and J by 1 base, with 11 bases between them. The CDR3 is 15 residues long. Here the CDR3 reads CASSLASEPNTEAFF. The CDR3 coding sequence is TGTGCCAGCAGTTTAGCCTCTGAACCGAACACTGAAGCTTTCTTT.

The chain links TRBV28 to TRBJ1-2, with unresolved D. The CDR3 is made up of 14 amino acids. Germline loops: CDR1 MDHEN, CDR2 SYDVKM. The ends were cut back, 5 bases at V and 3 bases at J, with 13 bases in the middle. In DNA form, the CDR3 reads TGTGCCAGCAGTCCCCTATGGAGTCACTATGGCTACACCTTC. Its protein product is CASSPLWSHYGYTF.

The CDR3 DNA reads as TGTGCCAGCAGCTTTCCCGGGACAGGGACCTACGAGCAGTACTTC. It specifies CASSFPGTGTYEQYF. The chain couples TRBV7-2 to TRBJ2-7, with 9 bases aligning to TRBD1. Trimming removed 3 bases from V and 2 bases from J; junction bases left unmatched: 5. CDR3 length: 15 residues. Looked up from germline, CDR1 is SGHTA and CDR2 is FQGNSA.

The rearrangement links TRBV6-5 to TRBJ2-2; D is unresolved. V gave up 4 bases and J gave up 7 bases, with 7 bases separating them. Per germline, CDR1 MNHEY and CDR2 SVGAGI. This CDR3 comprises 12 residues. The CDR3 coding sequence is TGTGCCAGCAGTTCCCCTGGCGGGGAGCTGTTTTTT. Translated: CASSSPGGELFF.

This chain uses TRBV30 with TRBJ1-4, with TRBD1 identical over 10 bases. From germline, CDR1 is GTSNPN and CDR2 SVGIG (reference sequence). V lost 1 base to trimming and J lost 0 bases; unmatched junction nucleotides: 8. The CDR3 sequence is 18 residues long. Here the CDR3 DNA reads TGTGCCTGGAGTGCATGGACAGGGGGGCGTTCAACTAATGAAAAACTGTTTTTT. Its protein product is CAWSAWTGGRSTNEKLFF.

The rearrangement uses TRBV28 and TRBJ2-1; D remains unclear. The germline CDR1 and CDR2 sequences are MDHEN and SYDVKM. CDR3 size: 12 residues. The V gene lost 2 bases and the J gene lost 5 bases, with 4 bases spanning the gap. The CDR3 coding sequence is TGTGCCAGCAGTTTAGTGGACAATGAGCAGTTCTTC. As protein: CASSLVDNEQFF. The complete variable domain, with remaining parts taken from reference TRBV28 and TRBJ2-1, reads DVKVTQSSRYLVKRTGEKVFLECVQDMDHENMFWYRQDPGLGLRLIYFSYDVKMKEKGDIPEGYSVSREKKERFSLILESASTNQTSMYLCASSLVDNEQFFGPGTRLTVL.

This chain connects TRBV5-4 to TRBJ2-3; D may correspond to TRBD1 or TRBD2 (5 bases each). The length of the CDR3 is 15 residues. From germline, CDR1 is SGHNT and CDR2 YYREEE (reference sequence). V gave up 0 bases and J gave up 4 bases, with 12 bases separating them. This chain's CDR3 is CASSLVRGVPDTQYF. The CDR3 DNA reads TGTGCCAGCAGCTTGGTAAGGGGAGTCCCAGATACGCAGTATTTT.

The chain is built from TRBV15 and TRBJ1-5; D unresolved. The CDR3 covers 13 residues. The ends were cut back, 11 bases at V and 6 bases at J, with 17 bases in the middle. Germline-derived CDR1 and CDR2 are LNHNV and YYDKDF (reference sequence). The CDR3 sequence is CASSLGDRQPQHF. CDR3 coding DNA: TGTGCCTCATCCTTGGGCGATCGTCAGCCCCAGCATTTT.

The V and J genes are TRBV9 and TRBJ2-1, with 10 bases fitting TRBD2. Germline CDR1 SGDLS, CDR2 YYNGEE. This CDR3 has 15 amino acids. With V trimmed by 3 bases and J by 8 bases, 8 bases remained unmatched. CDR3 in amino acids: CASSGIAGGADEQFF. The CDR3 nucleotides read TGTGCCAGCAGCGGGATAGCGGGAGGAGCAGATGAGCAGTTCTTC. Full variable domain (outside the CDR3, taken from reference TRBV9 and TRBJ2-1): DSGVTQTPKHLITATGQRVTLRCSPRSGDLSVYWYQQSLDQGLQFLIQYYNGEERAKGNILERFSAQQFPDLHSELNLSSLELGDSALYFCASSGIAGGADEQFFGPGTRLTVL.

The V gene is TRBV5-6, the J gene TRBJ2-1; D ambiguous. Germline V lookup: CDR1 SGHDT, CDR2 YYEEEE. The ends were cut back, 4 bases at V and 14 bases at J, with 19 bases in the middle. This CDR3 contains 13 residues. The CDR3 here is CASSQRGPILEFF. In nucleotides, the CDR3 is TGTGCCAGCAGCCAACGCGGCCCTATTTTGGAGTTCTTC.

The rearrangement uses TRBV2 and TRBJ2-2; D may be TRBD2 (5 bases). Germline V gives CDR1 SNHLY, CDR2 FYNNEI. This CDR3 is built from 13 residues. Trimming shortened V by 3 bases and J by 7 bases, and 9 bases separated the two germline ends. The CDR3 sequence: CASSEEVGGELFF. The DNA of the CDR3 is TGTGCCAGCAGTGAGGAGGTTGGCGGGGAGCTGTTTTTT.

The chain links TRBV5-6 to TRBJ2-1; 7 nucleotides align to TRBD2. This CDR3 spans 16 amino acids. V lost 3 bases and J lost 0; bases outside the gene matches: 6. Germline CDR1 reads SGHDT; CDR2 reads YYEEEE. The CDR3 DNA is TGTGCCAGCAGCTCCCTAGCGGAGATCTCCTACAATGAGCAGTTCTTC. Its protein product is CASSSLAEISYNEQFF.

The chain employs TRBV2 and TRBJ1-6, with a tentative D call TRBD1 (5 bases). The CDR3 contains 13 residues. Trimming cost V 6 bases and J 9 bases, with 12 bases left between them. Germline V gene sequence: CDR1 SNHLY, CDR2 FYNNEI. CDR3 sequence (DNA): TGTGCCAGCAGGCCGACTAGGGGTTCACCCCTCCACTTT. Residues: CASRPTRGSPLHF.

V gene TRBV4-1 combines with J gene TRBJ2-1; D is perhaps TRBD1 (5 bases). Germline CDR1 and CDR2: MGHRA and YSYEKL. The CDR3 contains 14 residues. V was cut by 2 bases and J by 7 bases, with 12 bases left in between. CDR3: CASSQLSQVNEQFF. The CDR3 bases are TGCGCCAGCAGCCAATTATCACAGGTGAATGAGCAGTTCTTC.

This sequence joins TRBV7-2 and TRBJ1-1; D might be TRBD1 (5 bases). Germline CDR1 is SGHTA and CDR2 is FQGNSA. The V and J ends lost 2 bases and 0 bases respectively, with 13 bases between them. There are 16 residues in the CDR3. The CDR3 DNA is TGTGCCAGCAGCTTACCCGTTACAGGTATGAACACTGAAGCTTTCTTT. Translated: CASSLPVTGMNTEAFF.

The chain couples TRBV10-3 to TRBJ2-7, with 7 bases identical to TRBD1. The CDR3 covers 13 residues. In germline, CDR1 is ENHRY, CDR2 SYGVKD. V lost 5 bases, J lost 2 bases, and 3 bases stayed unmatched. CDR3 coding DNA: TGTGCCATCAGTCGGGACAGACCCTACGAGCAGTACTTC. This codes for CAISRDRPYEQYF.